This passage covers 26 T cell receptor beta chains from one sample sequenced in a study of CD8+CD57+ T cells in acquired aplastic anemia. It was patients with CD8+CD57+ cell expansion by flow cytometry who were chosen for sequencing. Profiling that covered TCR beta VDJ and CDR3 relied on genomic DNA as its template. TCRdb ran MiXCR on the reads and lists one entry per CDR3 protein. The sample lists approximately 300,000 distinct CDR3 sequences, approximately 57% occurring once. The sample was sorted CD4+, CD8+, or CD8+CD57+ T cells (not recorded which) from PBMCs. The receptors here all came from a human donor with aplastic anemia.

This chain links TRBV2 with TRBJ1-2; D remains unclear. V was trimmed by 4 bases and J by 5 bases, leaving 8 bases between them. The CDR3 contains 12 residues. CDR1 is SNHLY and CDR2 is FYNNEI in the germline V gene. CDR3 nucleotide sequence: TGTGCCAGCAGTGTCCGGGAGTATGGCTACACCTTC. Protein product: CASSVREYGYTF.

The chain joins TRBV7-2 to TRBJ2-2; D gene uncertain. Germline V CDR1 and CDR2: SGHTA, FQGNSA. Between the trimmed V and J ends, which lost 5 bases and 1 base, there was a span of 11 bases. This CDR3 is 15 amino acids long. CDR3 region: CASSPPTMNTGELFF. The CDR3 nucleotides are TGTGCCAGCAGCCCCCCGACAATGAACACCGGGGAGCTGTTTTTT. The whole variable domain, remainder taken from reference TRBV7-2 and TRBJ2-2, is GAGVSQSPSNKVTEKGKDVELRCDPISGHTALYWYRQSLGQGLEFLIYFQGNSAPDKSGLPSDRFSAERTGGSVSTLTIQRTQQEDSAVYLCASSPPTMNTGELFFGEGSRLTVL.

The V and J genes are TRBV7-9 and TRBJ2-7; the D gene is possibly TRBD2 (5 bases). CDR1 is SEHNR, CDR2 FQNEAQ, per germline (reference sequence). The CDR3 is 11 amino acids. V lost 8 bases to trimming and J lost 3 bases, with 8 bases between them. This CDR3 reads CASLGGYEQYF. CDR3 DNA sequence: TGTGCCAGCCTTGGAGGCTACGAGCAGTACTTC.

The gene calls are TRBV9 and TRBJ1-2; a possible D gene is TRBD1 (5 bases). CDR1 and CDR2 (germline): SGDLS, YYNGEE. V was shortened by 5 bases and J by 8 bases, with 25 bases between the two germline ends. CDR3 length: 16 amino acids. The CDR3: CASSEFSGGASVGYTF. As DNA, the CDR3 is TGTGCCAGCAGTGAGTTTTCTGGGGGTGCTTCAGTCGGCTACACCTTC.

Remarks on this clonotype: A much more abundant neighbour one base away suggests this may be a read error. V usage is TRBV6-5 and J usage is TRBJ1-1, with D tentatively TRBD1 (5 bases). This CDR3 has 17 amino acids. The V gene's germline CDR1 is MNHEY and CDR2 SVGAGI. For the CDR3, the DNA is TGTGCCAGCAGTTTACGACCTGGGGCCCTGGGGAACACTGAAGCTCTCTTT. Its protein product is CASSLRPGALGNTEALF.

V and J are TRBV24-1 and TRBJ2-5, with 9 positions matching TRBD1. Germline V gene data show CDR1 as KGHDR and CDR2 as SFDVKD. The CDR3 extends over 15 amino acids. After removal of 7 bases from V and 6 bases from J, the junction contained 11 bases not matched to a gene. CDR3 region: CATSDDTGGRKTQYF. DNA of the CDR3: TGTGCCACCAGCGATGACACAGGGGGCCGAAAGACCCAGTACTTC.

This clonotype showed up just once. Here the CDR3 reads CASGGDKNTEAFF. In nucleotides, the CDR3 is TGTGCCAGCGGGGGCGACAAGAACACTGAAGCTTTCTTT. The J gene is TRBJ1-1, the V gene TRBV6-5, with D perhaps matching TRBD1 (6 bases). Germline loops: CDR1 MNHEY, CDR2 SVGAGI. Deletions cut 8 bases from V and 1 base from J, with 11 bases between. The CDR3 runs 13 residues.

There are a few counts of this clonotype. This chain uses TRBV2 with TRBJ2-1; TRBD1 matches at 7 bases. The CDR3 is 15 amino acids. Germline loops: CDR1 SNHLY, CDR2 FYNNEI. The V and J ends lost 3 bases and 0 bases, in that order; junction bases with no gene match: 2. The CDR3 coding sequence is TGTGCCAGCAGTGACTCAGGGGGCTCCTACAATGAGCAGTTCTTC. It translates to CASSDSGGSYNEQFF.

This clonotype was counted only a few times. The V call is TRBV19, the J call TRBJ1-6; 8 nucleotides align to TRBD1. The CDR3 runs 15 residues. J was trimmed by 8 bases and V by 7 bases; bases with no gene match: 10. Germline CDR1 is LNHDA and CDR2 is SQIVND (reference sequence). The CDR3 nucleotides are TGTGCCAGTAAACAGTCGGACAGGGCGCATTCACCCCTCCACTTT. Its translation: CASKQSDRAHSPLHF. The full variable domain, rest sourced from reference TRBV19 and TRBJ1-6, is DGGITQSPKYLFRKEGQNVTLSCEQNLNHDAMYWYRQDPGQGLRLIYYSQIVNDFQKGDIAEGYSVSREKKESFPLTVTSAQKNPTAFYLCASKQSDRAHSPLHFGNGTRLTVT.

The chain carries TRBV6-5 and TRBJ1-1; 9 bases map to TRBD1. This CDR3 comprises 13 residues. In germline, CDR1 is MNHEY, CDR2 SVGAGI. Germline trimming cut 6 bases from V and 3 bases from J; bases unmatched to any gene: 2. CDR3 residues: CASRWTGDTEAFF. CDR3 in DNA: TGTGCCAGCAGATGGACAGGGGACACTGAAGCTTTCTTT.

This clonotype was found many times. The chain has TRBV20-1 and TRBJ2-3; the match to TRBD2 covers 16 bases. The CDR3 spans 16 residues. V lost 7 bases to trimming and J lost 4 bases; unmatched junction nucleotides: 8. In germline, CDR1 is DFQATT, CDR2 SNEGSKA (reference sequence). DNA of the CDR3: TGCAGTGTCGGGACTAGCGGGAGGGCCCTCGCAGATACGCAGTATTTT. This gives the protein CSVGTSGRALADTQYF.

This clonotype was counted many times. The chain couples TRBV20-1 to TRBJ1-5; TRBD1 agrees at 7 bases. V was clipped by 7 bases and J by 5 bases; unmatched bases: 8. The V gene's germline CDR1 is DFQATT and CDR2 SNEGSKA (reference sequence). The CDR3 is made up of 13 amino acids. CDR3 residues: CSVLQGEYQPQHF. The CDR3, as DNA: TGCAGTGTCCTTCAGGGGGAGTATCAGCCCCAGCATTTT.

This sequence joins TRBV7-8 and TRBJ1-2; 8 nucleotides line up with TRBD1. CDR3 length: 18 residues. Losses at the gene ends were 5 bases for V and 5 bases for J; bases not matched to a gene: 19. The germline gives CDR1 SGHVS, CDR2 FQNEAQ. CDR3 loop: CASSRSGPEGTGFYGYTF. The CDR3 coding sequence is TGTGCCAGCAGCCGATCCGGCCCCGAGGGGACAGGATTTTATGGCTACACCTTC.

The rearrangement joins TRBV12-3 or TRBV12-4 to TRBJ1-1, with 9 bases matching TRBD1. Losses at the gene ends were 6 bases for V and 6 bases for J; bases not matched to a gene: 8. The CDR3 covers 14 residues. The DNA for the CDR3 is TGTGCCAGCAGGATAGGGACAGGGATCGCTGAAGCTTTCTTT. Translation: CASRIGTGIAEAFF.

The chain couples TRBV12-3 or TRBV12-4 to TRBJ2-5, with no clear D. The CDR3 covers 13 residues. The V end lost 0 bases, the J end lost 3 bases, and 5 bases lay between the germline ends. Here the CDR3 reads CASSLAEEETQYF. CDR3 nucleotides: TGTGCCAGCAGTTTAGCCGAAGAAGAGACCCAGTACTTC.

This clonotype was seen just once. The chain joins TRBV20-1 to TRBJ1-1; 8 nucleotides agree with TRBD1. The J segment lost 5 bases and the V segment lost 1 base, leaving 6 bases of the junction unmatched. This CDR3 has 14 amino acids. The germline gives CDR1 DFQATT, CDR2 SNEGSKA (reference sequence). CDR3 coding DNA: TGCAGTGCTAGAGTCAGGGGGCGCGGGACTGAAGCTTTCTTT. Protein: CSARVRGRGTEAFF.

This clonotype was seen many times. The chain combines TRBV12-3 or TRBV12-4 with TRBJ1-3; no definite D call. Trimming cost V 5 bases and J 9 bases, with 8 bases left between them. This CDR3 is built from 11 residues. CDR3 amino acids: CASSGVGTIYF. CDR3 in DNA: TGTGCCAGCAGTGGGGTGGGCACCATATATTTT.

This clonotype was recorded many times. The CDR3 spells CASSQDFGFQETQYF. DNA for the CDR3: TGTGCCAGCAGCCAAGACTTCGGCTTCCAAGAGACCCAGTACTTC. The V and J genes are TRBV4-2 and TRBJ2-5; D gene unclear. V was shortened by 0 bases and J by 1 base, with 9 bases between the two germline ends. Germline V gives CDR1 LGHNA, CDR2 YNFKEQ. The CDR3 is made up of 15 amino acids.

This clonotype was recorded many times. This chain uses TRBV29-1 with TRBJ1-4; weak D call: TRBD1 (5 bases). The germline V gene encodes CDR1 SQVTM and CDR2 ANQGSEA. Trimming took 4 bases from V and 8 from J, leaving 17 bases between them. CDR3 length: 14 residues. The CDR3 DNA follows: TGCAGCGTTGCAACCGGGACGGACGGAGAAAAACTGTTTTTT. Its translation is CSVATGTDGEKLFF.

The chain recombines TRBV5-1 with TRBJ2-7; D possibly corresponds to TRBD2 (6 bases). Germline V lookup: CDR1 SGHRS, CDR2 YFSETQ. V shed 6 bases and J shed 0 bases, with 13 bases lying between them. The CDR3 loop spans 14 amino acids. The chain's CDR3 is CASTIARGSYEQYF. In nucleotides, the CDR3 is TGCGCCAGCACCATAGCGCGGGGCTCCTACGAGCAGTACTTC.

DNA for the CDR3: TGCGCCATAGAGGCATCCTATGGCTACACCTTC. Protein: CAIEASYGYTF. The chain joins TRBV10-2 to TRBJ1-2; D is undetermined. This CDR3 contains 11 residues. Germline CDR1 WSHSY, CDR2 SAAADI. V was pared by 10 bases and J by 4 bases, with 10 bases between.

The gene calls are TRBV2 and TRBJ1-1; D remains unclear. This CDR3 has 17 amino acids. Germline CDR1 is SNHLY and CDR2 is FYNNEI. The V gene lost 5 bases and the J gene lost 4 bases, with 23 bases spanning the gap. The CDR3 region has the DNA TGTGCCAGCAGTATTGGAGCGGACCCGGTCCTGGGCACTGAAGCTTTCTTT. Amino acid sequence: CASSIGADPVLGTEAFF.

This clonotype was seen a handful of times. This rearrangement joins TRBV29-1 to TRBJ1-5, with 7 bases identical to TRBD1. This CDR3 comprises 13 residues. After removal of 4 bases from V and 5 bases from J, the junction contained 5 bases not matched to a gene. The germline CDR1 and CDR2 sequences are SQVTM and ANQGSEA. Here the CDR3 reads CSVARGGDQPQHF. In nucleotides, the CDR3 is TGCAGCGTTGCCAGGGGGGGCGATCAGCCCCAGCATTTT.

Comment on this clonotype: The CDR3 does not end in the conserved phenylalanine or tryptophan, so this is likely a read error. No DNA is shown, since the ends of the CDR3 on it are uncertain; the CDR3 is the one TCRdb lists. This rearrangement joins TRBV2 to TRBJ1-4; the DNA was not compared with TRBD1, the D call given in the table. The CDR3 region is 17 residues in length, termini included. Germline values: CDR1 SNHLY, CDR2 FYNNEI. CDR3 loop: CASSPERGVDSGSSSFL.

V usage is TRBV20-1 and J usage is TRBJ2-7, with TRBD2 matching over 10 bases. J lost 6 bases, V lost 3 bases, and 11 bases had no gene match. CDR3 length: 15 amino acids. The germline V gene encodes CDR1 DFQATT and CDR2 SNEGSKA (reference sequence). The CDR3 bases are TGCAGTGCTAGTCTTTCAGCGGGAGGGGGCGGCGAGCAGTACTTC. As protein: CSASLSAGGGGEQYF.

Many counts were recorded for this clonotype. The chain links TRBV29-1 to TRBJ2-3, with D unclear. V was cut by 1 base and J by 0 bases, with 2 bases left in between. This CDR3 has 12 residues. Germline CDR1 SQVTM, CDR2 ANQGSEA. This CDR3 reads CSVEVSTDTQYF. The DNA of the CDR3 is TGCAGCGTTGAAGTCAGCACAGATACGCAGTATTTT.